A single sample gave rise to the 5 T cell receptor beta chains below, sequenced in a study of metastatic and nonmetastatic thyroid tumors. TCRdb reanalyzed the PCR reads via MiXCR. This table has roughly 12,000 clones, around two fifths appearing once. Thyroid surgery took place with no prior treatment in any patient. Material: tumor tissue. The source of these receptors is a female donor with papillary thyroid cancer or a benign thyroid nodule (not recorded which). Some clones in this sample may be carry-over from other donors' samples.

The rearrangement joins TRBV29-1 to TRBJ1-1; TRBD1 is a possible D gene (6 bases). Germline CDR1 and CDR2: SQVTM and ANQGSEA. CDR3 length: 12 residues. V was trimmed by 8 bases and J by 5 bases, leaving 15 bases between them. The CDR3, as DNA: TGCAGCATTCGAAGGGGGGAGACTGAAGCTTTCTTT. Protein: CSIRRGETEAFF.

V is TRBV27 and J is TRBJ2-7, with D possibly being TRBD1 (5 bases). In germline, CDR1 is MNHEY, CDR2 SMNVEV (reference sequence). This CDR3 has 14 amino acids. Trimming shortened V by 0 bases and J by 0 bases, and 6 bases separated the two germline ends. The CDR3, as DNA: TGTGCCAGCAGTTTATCGACAGCCTCCTACGAGCAGTACTTC. It translates to CASSLSTASYEQYF.

V is TRBV6-2 or TRBV6-3 and J is TRBJ2-6; tentative D call: TRBD1 (5 bases). The CDR3 is made up of 15 amino acids. In germline, CDR1 is MNHEY, CDR2 SVGEGT. V was cut by 7 bases and J by 1 base, with 11 bases left in between. The CDR3 reads CASTLTASGANVLTF. Here the CDR3 DNA reads TGTGCCAGCACCTTGACAGCATCTGGGGCCAACGTCCTGACTTTC.

The gene calls are TRBV12-3 or TRBV12-4 and TRBJ1-2; 9 bases are a match to TRBD1. V dropped 1 base and J dropped 8; count of bases not matched to a gene: 8. The CDR3 contains 15 residues. CDR3 sequence reads: CASSLGTGVLGGYTF. Here the CDR3 DNA reads TGTGCCAGCAGTTTAGGGACAGGGGTCCTGGGAGGCTACACCTTC.

V usage is TRBV28 and J usage is TRBJ2-1; 7 bases fit TRBD2. V trimming: 1 base; J trimming: 7 bases; junction bases outside the gene matches: 10. Germline loops: CDR1 MDHEN, CDR2 SYDVKM. The CDR3 has 16 residues. The CDR3 region has the DNA TGTGCCAGCAGTTTATCCGGGACTAAGGTGGGGAATGAGCAGTTCTTC. Amino acid sequence: CASSLSGTKVGNEQFF.